This T cell receptor (beta chain) comes out of a study of immune evolution from preneoplasia to lung adenocarcinoma. Here immunoSEQ multiplex PCR was the method, and the copy in TCRdb shows in-frame clones only, minus some. Of fewer than 6,000 clones in the sample, 88% were seen once. V gave up 7 bases and J gave up 6 bases; unmatched junction bases: 12. The CDR3 has 17 residues. The germline V gene encodes CDR1 SNHLY and CDR2 FYNNEI. The chain employs TRBV2 and TRBJ2-7; 16 nucleotides line up with TRBD2. This receptor was taken from a person aged 45 to 59 with lung adenocarcinoma. Sequencing input: FFPE invasive lung adenocarcinoma tissue. Here the CDR3 reads CASTNPTGLAGGSEQYF. The CDR3 DNA sequence: TGTGCCAGCACCAACCCCACGGGACTAGCGGGGGGGAGCGAGCAGTACTTC.